This T cell receptor beta chain was sequenced in a study of cytomegalovirus exposure and HLA in healthy donors. General study findings and limits: In an earlier analysis, most TCR beta V segments were productive about 90% or about 30% of the time. In a later analysis, TCR beta V- and J-gene trimming was associated with a missense DCLRE1C variant.

The CDR3 has 18 residues. Unmatched junction bases numbered 4, after V lost 0 bases and J lost 0 bases. CDR1 and CDR2 from the germline V gene are MNHEY and SMNVEV (reference sequence). The PCR made use of 60 Vbeta and 13 Jbeta primers. Measured with immunoSEQ multiplex PCR; TCRdb has only the in-frame clones, and not every one. The table includes under 140,000 clones, approximately 79% detected once. As for this clone: Its cognate antigen is unknown.

This chain joins TRBV27 and TRBJ2-2; TRBD2 agrees at 10 bases. This clonotype was sampled from a man younger than 40 in good health and CMV-seropositive. The specimen sequenced was PBMCs. CDR3 amino acids: CASSLSGSGGANTGELFF. CDR3 nucleotide sequence: TGTGCCAGCAGTTTATCAGGCAGCGGGGGGGCGAACACCGGGGAGCTGTTTTTT.